Following are 17 T cell receptor beta chains from one sample sequenced in a study of blood T cell repertoires in COVID-19 (dated by TCRdb to 2018 to 2020). The library was produced with the immunoSEQ multiplex PCR assay. Entries here come from immuneACCESS through TCRdb and include only in-frame sequences with V and J called. Some clones fail to appear in such tables; in the studies checked, an unresolved V gene covers under half of the shortfall, and the cause of the remainder is unknown. In all, the sample holds more than 70,000 clones, and roughly 84% of those were seen once. The top ten clonotypes cover roughly 20% of the sample. Source material: peripheral blood. The receptors were sampled from a woman older than 75 in a cohort sampled during active or convalescent COVID-19.

The chain joins TRBV6-1 to TRBJ2-3, with no clear D. The CDR3 is made up of 15 amino acids. Germline lookup yields CDR1 MNHNS and CDR2 SASEGT. V lost 0 bases, J lost 4 bases, and 11 bases lay in between. In DNA, the CDR3 is TGTGCCAGCAGTGAAGCGCTAATAGCCCCAGATACGCAGTATTTT. Amino acids: CASSEALIAPDTQYF.

The chain couples TRBV30 to TRBJ1-5, with 10 bases fitting TRBD1. The V gene end was trimmed by 1 base and the J gene end by 1 base; junction bases not matched to a gene: 7. The CDR3 totals 17 residues. The germline gives CDR1 GTSNPN, CDR2 SVGIG (reference sequence). CDR3 amino acids: CAWSAWTGGLSNQPQHF. CDR3 nucleotides: TGTGCCTGGAGTGCCTGGACAGGGGGACTGAGCAATCAGCCCCAGCATTTT.

This rearrangement joins TRBV2 to TRBJ1-1, with 10 bases that match TRBD1. V shed 7 bases and J 4 bases; nucleotides not matched to a gene: 6. Germline V gene sequence: CDR1 SNHLY, CDR2 FYNNEI. This CDR3 has 14 residues. CDR3: CASTRTGGVTEAFF. CDR3 nucleotide sequence: TGTGCCAGCACAAGGACAGGGGGAGTCACTGAAGCTTTCTTT. The entire variable domain, with the rest obtained from reference TRBV2 and TRBJ1-1, is as follows: EPEVTQTPSHQVTQMGQEVILRCVPISNHLYFYWYRQILGQKVEFLVSFYNNEISEKSEIFDDQFSVERPDGSNFTLKIRSTKLEDSAMYFCASTRTGGVTEAFFGQGTRLTVV.

This clone showed up just a few times. V and J are TRBV18 and TRBJ2-7; tentatively, D is TRBD1 (5 bases). Germline V gene lookup returns CDR1 KGHSH and CDR2 LQKENI. This CDR3 is 14 amino acids long. The germline V and J ends were trimmed by 0 bases and 3 bases, with 9 bases remaining between them. DNA of the CDR3: TGTGCCAGCTCACCACCGTCAGGGCACTACGAGCAGTACTTC. This codes for CASSPPSGHYEQYF. Complete variable domain (other parts from reference TRBV18 and TRBJ2-7): NAGVMQNPRHLVRRRGQEARLRCSPMKGHSHVYWYRQLPEEGLKFMVYLQKENIIDESGMPKERFSAEFPKEGPSILRIQQVVRGDSAAYFCASSPPSGHYEQYFGPGTRLTVT.

This clone showed up many times. The chain combines TRBV3-1 (or the pseudogene TRBV3-2) with TRBJ1-1, with 7 bases that match TRBD1. The V gene end was trimmed by 3 bases and the J gene end by 4 bases; junction bases not matched to a gene: 5. The CDR3 has 14 residues. Germline lookup yields CDR1 LGHDT and CDR2 YNNKEL (reference sequence). The CDR3 coding sequence is TGTGCCAGCAGCCATTCTGGACAGGTCACTGAAGCTTTCTTT. Amino acid sequence: CASSHSGQVTEAFF.

The chain links TRBV6-5 to TRBJ2-7; D not resolved. V was cut by 5 bases and J by 4 bases, with 12 bases left in between. This CDR3 has 13 residues. Germline V gene data show CDR1 as MNHEY and CDR2 as SVGAGI. The DNA of the CDR3 is TGTGCCAGCAGTCCCCTAGGAAATTACGAGCAGTACGTC. This gives the protein CASSPLGNYEQYV.

The V call is TRBV20-1, the J call TRBJ2-1; 9 bases fit TRBD1. The CDR3 has 15 amino acids. J lost 4 bases, V lost 3 bases, and 7 bases had no gene match. Per the germline V gene, CDR1 is DFQATT and CDR2 is SNEGSKA (reference sequence). CDR3 DNA sequence: TGCAGTGCTAGTTCCGGGACAGGGAATTACAATGAGCAGTTCTTC. Amino acids: CSASSGTGNYNEQFF.

The chain links TRBV5-1 to TRBJ2-5, with unresolved D. Trimming left V 0 bases short and J 5 bases short, with 11 bases between. Germline V gene data show CDR1 as SGHRS and CDR2 as YFSETQ. The CDR3 has 14 residues. CDR3 DNA: TGCGCCAGCAGCTTGGCCTCGGCTAGGGAGACCCAGTACTTC. It encodes CASSLASARETQYF. The full variable domain, in which reference TRBV5-1 and TRBJ2-5 provide the parts outside the CDR3, is KAGVTQTPRYLIKTRGQQVTLSCSPISGHRSVSWYQQTPGQGLQFLFEYFSETQRNKGNFPGRFSGRQFSNSRSEMNVSTLELGDSALYLCASSLASARETQYFGPGTRLLVL.

V is TRBV2 and J is TRBJ2-7; TRBD2 agrees at 10 bases. The CDR3 runs 14 residues. The ends lost 7 bases at V and 1 base at J; junction bases unmatched: 4. The germline V gene has CDR1 SNHLY and CDR2 FYNNEI. The CDR3 DNA sequence: TGTGCCAGCACCTGGACTAGCGGATCCTACGAGCAGTACTTC. It codes for CASTWTSGSYEQYF.

J is TRBJ2-1 and V is TRBV5-1, with 10 bases that match TRBD2. The length of the CDR3 is 14 residues. In germline, CDR1 is SGHRS, CDR2 YFSETQ. The V segment lost 4 bases and the J segment 8 bases; nucleotides outside the gene matches: 6. CDR3: CASSQTGTSDEQFF. DNA for the CDR3: TGCGCCAGCAGCCAGACCGGGACTAGCGATGAGCAGTTCTTC.

The chain has TRBV28 and TRBJ1-6, with TRBD1 matching over 7 bases. The CDR3 is 14 amino acids. J was trimmed by 9 bases and V by 7 bases; bases with no gene match: 9. Germline V lookup: CDR1 MDHEN, CDR2 SYDVKM. The chain's CDR3 is CASTRGVGISPLHF. DNA of the CDR3: TGTGCCAGCACCAGGGGGGTGGGAATTTCACCCCTCCACTTT.

This chain links TRBV28 with TRBJ1-2; 9 bases align to TRBD1. The germline gives CDR1 MDHEN, CDR2 SYDVKM. The CDR3 contains 14 residues. J was trimmed by 5 bases and V by 5 bases; bases with no gene match: 6. CDR3 nucleotide sequence: TGTGCCAGCAGTCCGCGACAGGGGGGTTATGGCTACACCTTC. Protein sequence: CASSPRQGGYGYTF.

This clone was seen only a few times. The V and J genes are TRBV15 and TRBJ2-6, with TRBD2 as a possible D gene (6 bases). CDR1 LNHNV and CDR2 YYDKDF come from the germline V gene (reference sequence). The CDR3 runs 15 residues. Trimming took off 6 bases at V and 1 base at J, with 10 bases between the two ends. For the CDR3, the DNA is TGTGCCACCAGTCCAGGAGGGTCTGGGGCCAACGTCCTGACTTTC. Its translation is CATSPGGSGANVLTF.

The chain combines TRBV11-2 with TRBJ2-1; 11 nucleotides align to TRBD2. The CDR3 length is 17 residues. CDR1 and CDR2 from the germline V gene are SGHAT and FQNNGV. Germline trimming cut 1 base from V and 8 bases from J; bases unmatched to any gene: 10. DNA for the CDR3: TGTGCCAGCAGCTTAGTAGACGGGACTAGCGGAGGGGATGAGCAGTTCTTC. Protein product: CASSLVDGTSGGDEQFF.

The V gene is TRBV30, the J gene TRBJ1-6; D may be TRBD1 (5 bases). The germline V gene has CDR1 GTSNPN and CDR2 SVGIG (reference sequence). Between the trimmed V and J ends, which lost 0 bases and 10 bases, there was a span of 19 bases. CDR3 size: 16 residues. Here the CDR3 DNA reads TGTGCCTGGAGTGTTTCCCTCGCCAGGGTTGAATCACCCCTCCACTTT. Translated: CAWSVSLARVESPLHF.

This chain links TRBV5-1 with TRBJ1-5; 8 bases line up with TRBD1. The ends lost 3 bases at V and 4 bases at J; junction bases unmatched: 6. Per the germline V gene, CDR1 is SGHRS and CDR2 is YFSETQ. The CDR3 extends over 15 amino acids. The CDR3 sequence is CASSSWTGPNQPQHF. The CDR3 nucleotides read TGCGCCAGCAGCTCATGGACAGGGCCTAATCAGCCCCAGCATTTT. Variable domain in full (rest from reference TRBV5-1 and TRBJ1-5): KAGVTQTPRYLIKTRGQQVTLSCSPISGHRSVSWYQQTPGQGLQFLFEYFSETQRNKGNFPGRFSGRQFSNSRSEMNVSTLELGDSALYLCASSSWTGPNQPQHFGDGTRLSIL.

The gene calls are TRBV18 and TRBJ2-2, with 10 bases fitting TRBD2. The germline CDR1 and CDR2 sequences are KGHSH and LQKENI. V shed 3 bases, J shed 3 bases, and the junction held 10 bases outside the gene matches. The CDR3 sequence is 18 residues long. The DNA for the CDR3 is TGTGCCAGCTCACCCCCGAAGTTGGGACTAGCGTACACCGGGGAGCTGTTTTTT. Residues: CASSPPKLGLAYTGELFF. Full variable domain (rest looked up from reference TRBV18 and TRBJ2-2): NAGVMQNPRHLVRRRGQEARLRCSPMKGHSHVYWYRQLPEEGLKFMVYLQKENIIDESGMPKERFSAEFPKEGPSILRIQQVVRGDSAAYFCASSPPKLGLAYTGELFFGEGSRLTVL.